This TCR beta chain appears in the sequencing data of a study of blood T cell repertoires in COVID-19. As for the study in general: The United States, Italy and Spain provided the acute and convalescent COVID-19 samples. PBMCs, B-cell-depleted T cells, or T cells provided the cDNA or gDNA that made up the material.

Losses at the gene ends were 2 bases for V and 6 bases for J; bases not matched to a gene: 5. Germline assignment: CDR1 WNHNN and CDR2 SYGVQD (reference sequence). The CDR3 consists of 14 residues. In the study's own analysis: Cell counts per sample came from amplifying reference gene primers. This table comes from immunoSEQ multiplex PCR, and its TCRdb copy is limited to in-frame clones, with some not included. V, J and clone size are taken as reported in that table, and D and trimming were inferred from the DNA itself. The sample records over 130,000 clones, roughly nine tenths being singletons. This clonotype originated in a woman aged 55-70 years with active or convalescent COVID-19. V usage is TRBV10-1 and J usage is TRBJ1-1; 8 bases are a match to TRBD1. Sequenced material: peripheral blood. CDR3: CASSEQGAAAEAFF. The CDR3 DNA sequence: TGCGCCAGCAGTGAGCAGGGGGCGGCGGCTGAAGCTTTCTTT.